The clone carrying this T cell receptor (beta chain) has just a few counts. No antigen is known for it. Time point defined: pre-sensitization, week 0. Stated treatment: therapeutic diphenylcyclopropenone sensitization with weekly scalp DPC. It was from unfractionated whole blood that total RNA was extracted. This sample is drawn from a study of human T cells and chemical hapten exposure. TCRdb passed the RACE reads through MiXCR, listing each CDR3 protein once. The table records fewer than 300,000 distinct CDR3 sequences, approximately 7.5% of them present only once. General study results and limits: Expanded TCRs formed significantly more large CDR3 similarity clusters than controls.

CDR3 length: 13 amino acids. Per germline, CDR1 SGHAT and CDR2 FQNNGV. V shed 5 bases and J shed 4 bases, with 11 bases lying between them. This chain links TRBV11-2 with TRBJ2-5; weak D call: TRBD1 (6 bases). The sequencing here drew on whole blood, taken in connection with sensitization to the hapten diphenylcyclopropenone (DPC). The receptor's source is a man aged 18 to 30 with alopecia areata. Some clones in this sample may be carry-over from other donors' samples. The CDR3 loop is CASSIGTLETQYF. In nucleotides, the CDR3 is TGTGCCAGCAGCATTGGGACACTAGAGACCCAGTACTTC.